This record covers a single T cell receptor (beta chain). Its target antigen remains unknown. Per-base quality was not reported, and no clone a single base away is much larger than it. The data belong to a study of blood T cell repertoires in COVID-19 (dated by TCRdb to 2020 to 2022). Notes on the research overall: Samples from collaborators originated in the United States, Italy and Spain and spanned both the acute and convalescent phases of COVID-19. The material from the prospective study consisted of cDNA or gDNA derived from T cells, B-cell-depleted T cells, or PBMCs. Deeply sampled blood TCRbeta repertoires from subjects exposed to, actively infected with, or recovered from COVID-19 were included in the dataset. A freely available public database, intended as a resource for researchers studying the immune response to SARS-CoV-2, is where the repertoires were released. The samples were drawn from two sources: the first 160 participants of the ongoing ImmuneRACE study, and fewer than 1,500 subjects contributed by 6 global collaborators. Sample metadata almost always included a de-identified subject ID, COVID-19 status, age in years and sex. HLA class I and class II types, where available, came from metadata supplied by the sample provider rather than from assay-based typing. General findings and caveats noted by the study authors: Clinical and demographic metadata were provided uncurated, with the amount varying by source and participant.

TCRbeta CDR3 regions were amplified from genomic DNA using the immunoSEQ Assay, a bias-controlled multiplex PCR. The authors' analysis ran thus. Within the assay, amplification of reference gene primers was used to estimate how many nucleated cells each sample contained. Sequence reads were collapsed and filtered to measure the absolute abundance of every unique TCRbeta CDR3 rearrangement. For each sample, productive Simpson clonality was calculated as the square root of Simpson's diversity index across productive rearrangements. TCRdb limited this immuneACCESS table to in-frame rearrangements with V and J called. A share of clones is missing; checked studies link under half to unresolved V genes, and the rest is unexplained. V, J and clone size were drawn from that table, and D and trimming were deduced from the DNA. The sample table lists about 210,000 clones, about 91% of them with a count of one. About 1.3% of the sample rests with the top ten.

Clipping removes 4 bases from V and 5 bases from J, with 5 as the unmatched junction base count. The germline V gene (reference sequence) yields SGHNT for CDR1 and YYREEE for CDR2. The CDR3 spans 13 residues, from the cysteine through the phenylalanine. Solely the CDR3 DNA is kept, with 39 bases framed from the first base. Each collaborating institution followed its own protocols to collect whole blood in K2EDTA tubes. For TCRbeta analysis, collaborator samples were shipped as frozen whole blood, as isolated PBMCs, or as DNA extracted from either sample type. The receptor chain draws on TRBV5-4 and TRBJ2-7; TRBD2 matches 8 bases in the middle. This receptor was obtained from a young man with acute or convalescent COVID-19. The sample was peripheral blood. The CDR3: CASSPGTSHEQYF. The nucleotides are TGTGCCAGCAGCCCTGGGACTAGTCACGAGCAGTACTTC.